These T cell receptor beta chains were read from a single sample in a study of T cells after yellow fever vaccination. From the 5' RACE reads, TCRdb called clonotypes with MiXCR, one entry per CDR3 protein. Of about 300,000 distinct CDR3 sequences in the sample, roughly 9% were seen once. This specimen was CD4+ T cells sorted from PBMCs, taken 5 days after the yellow fever booster vaccination. These TCRs come from a young man who received the YFV17D yellow fever vaccine. The CDR3 runs from the conserved cysteine through the conserved F or W. The order of the fields is J gene, V gene, D gene, clone size, CDR3 protein, CDR3 DNA. D genes are given only for firm matches. Expanded clones are given a class, and other clones once, few, many or no size at all.

TRBJ2-3,TRBV11-3,-,few,CASSFDGRASTDTQYF,TGTGCCAGCAGCTTTGACGGAAGGGCAAGCACAGATACGCAGTATTTT
TRBJ1-1,TRBV24-1,-,many,CATRGGGVDTEAFF,TGTGCCACCAGGGGGGGAGGGGTGGACACTGAAGCTTTCTTT
TRBJ2-3,TRBV2,TRBD1,-,CASSNDRGAQYF,TGTGCCAGCAGCAACGACAGGGGTGCGCAGTATTTT
TRBJ1-5,TRBV6-5,-,few,CASSPGVRQPQHF,TGTGCCAGCAGTCCAGGGGTTCGTCAGCCCCAGCATTTT
TRBJ2-2,TRBV7-9,-,-,CASSPGTSAGELFF,TGTGCCAGCAGCCCCGGGACCTCGGCCGGGGAGCTGTTTTTT
TRBJ2-1,TRBV7-2,-,few,CASSLGGSTMQQFF,TGTGCCAGCAGCTTAGGGGGATCGACAATGCAGCAGTTCTTC
TRBJ1-5,TRBV7-2,-,-,CASSLIAGQPQHF,TGTGCCAGCAGCCTTATAGCGGGGCAGCCCCAGCATTTT
TRBJ2-3,TRBV20-1,-,-,CSASSFSGGTDTQYF,TGCAGTGCTTCTTCTTTCTCGGGGGGCACAGATACGCAGTATTTT
TRBJ1-5,TRBV30,-,-,CAWSGWDSNQPQHF,TGTGCCTGGAGTGGTTGGGACAGCAATCAGCCCCAGCATTTT
TRBJ1-1,TRBV7-6,-,few,CASSGGREAFF,TGTGCCAGCAGTGGAGGCAGGGAAGCTTTCTTT
TRBJ1-6,TRBV18,TRBD1,few,CASSDREVTYNSPLHF,TGTGCCAGCTCAGACAGGGAGGTGACCTATAATTCACCCCTCCACTTT
TRBJ2-3,TRBV6-5,-,-,CASSYKAGDTQYF,TGTGCCAGCAGTTACAAAGCAGGGGATACGCAGTATTTT
TRBJ2-7,TRBV4-2,-,-,CASSQRHGAEFVREQYF,TGTGCCAGCAGCCAACGACATGGGGCGGAATTCGTCCGAGAGCAGTACTTC
TRBJ2-2,TRBV6-5,-,few,CASSYRHTGELFF,TGTGCCAGCAGTTACAGACACACCGGGGAGCTGTTTTTT
TRBJ2-6,TRBV6-4,-,-,CASSDVTAFEVNVLTF,TGTGCCAGCAGTGACGTAACAGCCTTTGAGGTCAACGTCCTGACTTTC
TRBJ2-7,TRBV7-9,-,few,CASSLGRQRNYEQYF,TGTGCCAGCAGCTTAGGCCGACAGCGAAACTACGAGCAGTACTTC
TRBJ1-4,TRBV25-1,-,many,CASSVGNEKLFF,TGTGCCAGCAGTGTGGGTAATGAAAAACTGTTTTTT
TRBJ1-1,TRBV5-1,TRBD1,-,CASSYGQDMNTEAFF,TGCGCCAGCAGCTACGGACAGGACATGAACACTGAAGCTTTCTTT
TRBJ2-1,TRBV5-4,-,few,CASSSQQRNNEQFF,TGTGCCAGCAGCTCCCAACAGCGGAACAATGAGCAGTTCTTC
TRBJ1-1,TRBV7-9,-,few,CASTYQANTEAFF,TGTGCCAGCACTTACCAGGCTAACACTGAAGCTTTCTTT
TRBJ2-4,TRBV7-6,-,-,CASSLGDARRAKNIQYF,TGTGCCAGCAGCCTGGGGGACGCCCGTCGAGCCAAAAACATTCAGTACTTC
TRBJ1-1,TRBV4-3,-,many,CASSQDLGSEAFF,TGCGCCAGCAGCCAAGATCTTGGATCTGAAGCTTTCTTT
TRBJ2-3,TRBV2,-,few,CASSRSDPKGADTQYF,TGTGCCAGCAGCCGCTCGGACCCCAAAGGTGCAGATACGCAGTATTTT
TRBJ1-5,TRBV19,-,-,CASIPHGGQYQPQHF,TGTGCCAGTATCCCGCACGGGGGCCAGTATCAGCCCCAGCATTTT
TRBJ2-3,TRBV2,TRBD2,-,CASAGLAGTDTQYF,TGTGCCAGTGCGGGGCTAGCGGGCACAGATACGCAGTATTTT
TRBJ1-1,TRBV6-1,TRBD1,-,CASTGTGNTEAFF,TGTGCCAGCACCGGGACAGGGAACACTGAAGCTTTCTTT
TRBJ1-1,TRBV20-1,-,many,CSAGTLNTEAFF,TGCAGTGCTGGGACGTTGAACACTGAAGCTTTCTTT
TRBJ2-7,TRBV7-3,-,-,CASSYSGSGVYEQYF,TGTGCCAGCAGCTATTCGGGGTCAGGGGTGTACGAGCAGTACTTC
TRBJ2-5,TRBV7-2,-,-,CASSLAAGDETQYF,TGTGCCAGCAGCTTAGCTGCAGGGGATGAGACCCAGTACTTC
TRBJ1-4,TRBV7-9,TRBD1,few,CASSSGDRDEKLFF,TGTGCCAGCAGCTCAGGGGACAGGGACGAAAAACTGTTTTTT
TRBJ1-1,TRBV7-2,TRBD1,many,CASSFAGGTEAFF,TGTGCCAGCAGCTTTGCAGGGGGCACTGAAGCTTTCTTT
TRBJ1-2,TRBV6-6,TRBD1,few,CAARWTGPSYGYTF,TGTGCCGCGCGGTGGACAGGCCCATCCTATGGCTACACCTTC
TRBJ2-3,TRBV12-3/TRBV12-4,-,many,CASSYNDHTDTQYF,TGTGCCAGCAGCTATAATGACCACACAGATACGCAGTATTTT
TRBJ2-5,TRBV5-1,-,-,CASSSSAGPRVGETQYF,TGCGCCAGCAGCTCCTCAGCGGGCCCTAGAGTGGGCGAGACCCAGTACTTC
TRBJ2-5,TRBV5-1,-,few,CASSSSGPEETQYF,TGCGCCAGCAGCTCGAGCGGGCCTGAAGAGACCCAGTACTTC
TRBJ1-4,TRBV5-5,-,few,CASSGTGRSNEKLFF,TGTGCCAGCAGCGGGACGGGGCGGAGTAATGAAAAACTGTTTTTT
TRBJ2-3,TRBV5-1,-,few,CASSLAVNTQYF,TGCGCCAGCAGCTTGGCCGTGAATACGCAGTATTTT
TRBJ2-5,TRBV5-1,TRBD2,-,CASSLAARGNQETQYF,TGCGCCAGCAGCTTGGCCGCGCGGGGGAACCAAGAGACCCAGTACTTC
TRBJ2-5,TRBV4-2,TRBD1,-,CASSPRGDSPQETQYF,TGTGCCAGCAGCCCAAGAGGGGACAGTCCTCAAGAGACCCAGTACTTC
TRBJ2-1,TRBV2,-,-,CASGAGTPWINEQFF,TGTGCCAGCGGCGCCGGGACTCCCTGGATCAATGAGCAGTTCTTC
TRBJ2-1,TRBV5-1,TRBD2,few,CASSTPGLAGTEQFF,TGCGCCAGCAGCACCCCGGGACTAGCGGGGACTGAGCAGTTCTTC
TRBJ2-5,TRBV11-2,TRBD2,few,CASSFTSGGFQETQYF,TGTGCCAGCAGCTTTACTAGCGGGGGTTTCCAAGAGACCCAGTACTTC
TRBJ1-1,TRBV10-3,-,few,CAITQTTLNTEAFF,TGTGCCATCACCCAGACGACCTTGAACACTGAAGCTTTCTTT
TRBJ2-1,TRBV30,-,-,CAWRLSRGIQYEQFF,TGTGCCTGGAGATTGAGCCGGGGGATACAATATGAGCAGTTCTTC
TRBJ2-3,TRBV3-1,-,-,CASSHGPNTDTQYF,TGTGCCAGCAGCCACGGACCAAACACAGATACGCAGTATTTT